This T cell receptor (beta chain) was sequenced for a study of cytomegalovirus exposure and HLA in healthy donors. The PCR made use of 60 Vbeta and 13 Jbeta primers. The data were produced by immunoSEQ multiplex PCR, yet TCRdb's version contains in-frame clones alone and is incomplete. The table for this sample gives 200,000 to 250,000 clones. The TCR originated in a woman in her 30s in good health and CMV-seropositive. The source material was PBMCs.

CDR3 amino acids: CASSEESINEQFF. The DNA of the CDR3 is TGTGCCAGCAGTGAGGAGAGTATCAATGAGCAGTTCTTC. The chain recombines TRBV2 with TRBJ2-1; D remains unclear. This CDR3 comprises 13 residues. V lost 3 bases and J 6 bases, leaving 9 bases between the germline ends. Germline CDR1 SNHLY, CDR2 FYNNEI.